The clone carrying this TCR beta chain was counted between two and nine times. No conserved phenylalanine or tryptophan ends this CDR3, so it is likely a read error. No DNA is shown, since the ends of the CDR3 on it are uncertain; the CDR3 is the one TCRdb lists. The data were obtained in a study of T cells in Graves' hyperthyroidism and ophthalmopathy. TCR beta CDR3 region amplification was performed from RNA transcripts. The HTBI primer set was used in a first-round RT-PCR of the TCR CDR3. TCRdb reprocessed the multiplex PCR reads via MiXCR and lists one record per CDR3 protein. The sample carries hundreds of thousands of distinct CDR3 sequences, just under 45% recorded once. The germline V gene has CDR1 ENHRY and CDR2 SYGVKD. The CDR3 numbers 9 amino acids, ends counted.

The source of this sequence is an adult man with Graves' disease, either hyperthyroidism or ophthalmopathy (not recorded which). The V gene is TRBV10-3, the J gene TRBJ2-7; TRBD1, the table's D call, lacks a check against the DNA. Sequenced material: peripheral blood or thyroid tissue (not recorded which). CDR3: CAISGKTWT.